Each of the 27 T cell receptor beta chains below was sequenced from the same sample in a study of OX40 agonist ivuxolimab in advanced cancers. This table comes from immunoSEQ multiplex PCR, and its TCRdb copy is limited to in-frame clones, with some not included. The data hold about 37,000 clones, with 85% observed a single time. Sequenced material: CD4+ or CD8+ T cells sorted from blood, taken in a trial of the OX40 agonist ivuxolimab. These receptors were taken from an adult with an advanced solid tumor such as melanoma, head and neck, liver or kidney cancer.

The chain combines TRBV2 with TRBJ2-3; TRBD2 matches 12 bases. CDR1 is SNHLY and CDR2 is FYNNEI in the germline V gene. With V trimmed by 6 bases and J by 4 bases, 11 bases remained unmatched. CDR3 length equals 17 residues. The CDR3 DNA reads TGTGCCAGCAGCGAAAGTAGACTAGCGGGAGCAGCAGATACGCAGTATTTT. Translation: CASSESRLAGAADTQYF.

V usage is TRBV9 and J usage is TRBJ1-1, with D maybe TRBD1 (5 bases). The CDR3 has 14 amino acids. V was pared by 0 bases and J by 4 bases, with 10 bases between. Germline CDR1 is SGDLS and CDR2 is YYNGEE. The CDR3 nucleotides are TGTGCCAGCAGCGTAGCCAGGGCTGGCACTGAAGCTTTCTTT. Translating gives CASSVARAGTEAFF. Combining the CDR3 with reference TRBV9 and TRBJ1-1 gives the whole variable domain DSGVTQTPKHLITATGQRVTLRCSPRSGDLSVYWYQQSLDQGLQFLIQYYNGEERAKGNILERFSAQQFPDLHSELNLSSLELGDSALYFCASSVARAGTEAFFGQGTRLTVV.

This clone was recorded once. CDR3 protein: CASSLRTGRETQYF. CDR3 DNA: TGTGCCAGCAGCTTGCGGACAGGGAGAGAGACCCAGTACTTC. This chain joins TRBV7-2 and TRBJ2-5, with 8 bases matching TRBD1. J gave up 4 bases and V 3 bases, and 4 bases lay outside the gene matches. The CDR3 has 14 amino acids. Germline values: CDR1 SGHTA, CDR2 FQGNSA.

The chain combines TRBV19 with TRBJ2-3; D uncertain. Trimming removed 4 bases from V and 1 base from J, with 12 bases in between. The CDR3 has 15 amino acids. Germline V gene lookup returns CDR1 LNHDA and CDR2 SQIVND (reference sequence). The CDR3 spells CASSTSRAGTDTQYF. In nucleotides, the CDR3 is TGTGCCAGTAGTACCTCTAGAGCTGGCACAGATACGCAGTATTTT.

The J gene is TRBJ2-3, the V gene TRBV19, with a weak D call TRBD1 (5 bases). There are 17 residues in the CDR3. V lost 2 bases and J 2 bases, leaving 17 bases between the germline ends. Per the germline V gene, CDR1 is LNHDA and CDR2 is SQIVND (reference sequence). The CDR3 sequence is CASSISGLEGATDTQYF. The CDR3 nucleotides read TGTGCCAGTAGTATATCCGGGTTAGAAGGGGCCACAGATACGCAGTATTTT.

The CDR3 bases are TGTGCCAGCAGGGAGATCACCGAGCAGTACTTC. Translation: CASREITEQYF. The rearrangement joins TRBV6-5 to TRBJ2-7; D ambiguous. The germline gives CDR1 MNHEY, CDR2 SVGAGI. The CDR3 is 11 residues long. V lost 6 bases and J 6 bases, leaving 9 bases between the germline ends.

The rearrangement links TRBV7-3 to TRBJ2-5; D unresolved. Trimming shortened V by 5 bases and J by 5 bases, and 15 bases separated the two germline ends. The CDR3 loop spans 14 amino acids. Germline-derived CDR1 and CDR2 are SGHTA and FQGTGA. CDR3 sequence reads: CASSPLLSGETQYF. DNA of the CDR3: TGTGCCAGCAGCCCCCTCCTGAGTGGGGAGACCCAGTACTTC.

The chain employs TRBV2 and TRBJ2-5; TRBD1 or TRBD2 may be the D gene (5 bases each). V was shortened by 0 bases and J by 1 base, with 9 bases between the two germline ends. Germline V lookup: CDR1 SNHLY, CDR2 FYNNEI. The CDR3 runs to 15 residues. The CDR3 nucleotides read TGTGCCAGCAGTGAAGCGAGAGGGGTCCAAGAGACCCAGTACTTC. Protein: CASSEARGVQETQYF.

The V and J genes are TRBV9 and TRBJ1-4, with a possible D match to TRBD1 (5 bases). This CDR3 has 14 amino acids. V lost 4 bases to trimming and J lost 8 bases, with 15 bases between them. Germline V gene data show CDR1 as SGDLS and CDR2 as YYNGEE. Written as DNA, the CDR3 is TGTGCCAGCAGCTGGGGGATTTCCGAGGAAAAACTGTTTTTT. Its translation: CASSWGISEEKLFF.

J is TRBJ2-2 and V is TRBV7-3, with 8 bases lining up with TRBD1. Per germline, CDR1 SGHTA and CDR2 FQGTGA. This CDR3 contains 16 residues. V trimming: 7 bases; J trimming: 4 bases; junction bases outside the gene matches: 11. The CDR3 DNA follows: TGTGCCAGCACCGACCGGCAGGGGGCGTCCACCGGGGAGCTGTTTTTT. Translating gives CASTDRQGASTGELFF.

J is TRBJ1-1 and V is TRBV29-1; a possible D gene is TRBD1 (6 bases). The CDR3 loop spans 12 amino acids. Germline values: CDR1 SQVTM, CDR2 ANQGSEA. V shed 3 bases and J shed 6 bases, with 11 bases lying between them. CDR3 region: CSVDRGGSEAFF. CDR3 DNA: TGCAGCGTTGATCGAGGGGGGTCTGAAGCTTTCTTT.

This sequence joins TRBV5-1 and TRBJ2-3; the D gene could be TRBD1 or TRBD2 (5 bases each). Per germline, CDR1 SGHRS and CDR2 YFSETQ. The CDR3 contains 15 residues. Trimming stripped 4 bases from V and 0 bases from J, with 12 bases between. CDR3 in DNA: TGCGCCAGCAGCCTAGGGACCCGTAGCACAGATACGCAGTATTTT. Protein product: CASSLGTRSTDTQYF.

The chain couples TRBV6-1 to TRBJ2-7; D gene unclear. There are 11 residues in the CDR3. The germline CDR1 and CDR2 sequences are MNHNS and SASEGT. Trimming removed 6 bases at V and 0 bases at J, with 3 bases between. CDR3 region: CASSFSYEQYF. CDR3 in DNA: TGTGCCAGCAGCTTCTCCTACGAGCAGTACTTC.

The chain recombines TRBV2 with TRBJ1-4; D ambiguous. Germline CDR1 and CDR2: SNHLY and FYNNEI. This CDR3 has 13 residues. The V gene lost 0 bases and the J gene lost 11 bases, with 10 bases spanning the gap. In nucleotides, the CDR3 is TGTGCCAGCAGTGAAGCGCCGCAGGACAAACTGTTTTTT. This gives the protein CASSEAPQDKLFF.

This clone was detected only a few times. The rearrangement links TRBV2 to TRBJ1-5, with D maybe TRBD1 (6 bases). Trimming removed 8 bases from V and 2 bases from J, with 13 bases in between. Germline CDR1 is SNHLY and CDR2 is FYNNEI. The CDR3 length is 14 residues. This CDR3 is CASAGQSGNQPQHF. The CDR3 DNA sequence: TGTGCCAGCGCGGGACAATCGGGCAATCAGCCCCAGCATTTT.

The chain links TRBV7-2 to TRBJ2-5, with D possibly TRBD1 on 5 matching bases. Between the trimmed V and J ends, which lost 5 bases and 5 bases, there was a span of 9 bases. CDR3 length equals 12 residues. CDR1 and CDR2 from the germline V gene are SGHTA and FQGNSA. CDR3 nucleotides: TGTGCCAGCAGCGCCTCAGGGGAGACCCAGTACTTC. Its protein is CASSASGETQYF.

This sequence joins TRBV4-1 and TRBJ2-7, with D tentatively TRBD1 (6 bases). The ends were cut back, 1 base at V and 6 bases at J, with 16 bases in the middle. The CDR3 is 15 residues long. Germline-derived CDR1 and CDR2 are MGHRA and YSYEKL. The CDR3 spells CASSQALQQGGEQYF. The CDR3 DNA reads as TGCGCCAGCAGCCAAGCCCTTCAACAGGGTGGCGAGCAGTACTTC.

This clone was seen a single time. The chain links TRBV7-9 to TRBJ1-1; the match to TRBD1 covers 9 bases. V lost 6 bases to trimming and J lost 0 bases; unmatched junction nucleotides: 8. Germline V CDR1 and CDR2: SEHNR, FQNEAQ (reference sequence). The CDR3 runs 16 residues. The CDR3: CASRRDRVGMNTEAFF. The CDR3 DNA sequence: TGTGCCAGCAGAAGGGACAGGGTAGGGATGAACACTGAAGCTTTCTTT.

The chain links TRBV11-3 to TRBJ2-2, with D possibly called TRBD1 or TRBD2 (5 bases each). The CDR3 loop spans 15 amino acids. The germline CDR1 and CDR2 sequences are SGHNT and YENEEA. V was shortened by 7 bases and J by 2 bases, with 14 bases between the two germline ends. CDR3 amino acids: CASTFGGPNTGELFF. The CDR3 coding sequence is TGTGCCAGCACTTTTGGGGGACCCAACACCGGGGAGCTGTTTTTT.

This clone was seen once. The chain is built from TRBV6-1 and TRBJ2-3; 7 positions agree with TRBD2. Germline CDR1 reads MNHNS; CDR2 reads SASEGT. V lost 1 base, J lost 4 bases, and 8 bases stayed unmatched. The CDR3 extends over 16 amino acids. The CDR3 spells CASSEGLAQGADTQYF. The CDR3, as DNA: TGTGCCAGCAGTGAAGGACTAGCCCAAGGGGCAGATACGCAGTATTTT.

The chain has TRBV6-1 and TRBJ1-5; D may be TRBD1 (6 bases). V was clipped by 11 bases and J by 0 bases, with 11 bases between them. CDR1 and CDR2 (germline): MNHNS, SASEGT. CDR3 length: 13 residues. CDR3 region: CAGRGDSNQPQHF. As DNA, the CDR3 is TGTGCCGGTAGGGGGGATAGCAATCAGCCCCAGCATTTT.

V is TRBV14 and J is TRBJ1-2; possibly TRBD1 for D (5 bases). The ends were cut back, 4 bases at V and 8 bases at J, with 14 bases in the middle. The V gene's germline CDR1 is SGHDN and CDR2 FVKESK. The CDR3 extends over 13 amino acids. CDR3 amino acids: CASSPREGTGYTF. Written as DNA, the CDR3 is TGTGCCAGCAGCCCAAGGGAAGGGACCGGCTACACCTTC. Looking up the rest from reference TRBV14 and TRBJ1-2 gives the full variable domain: EAGVTQFPSHSVIEKGQTVTLRCDPISGHDNLYWYRRVMGKEIKFLLHFVKESKQDESGMPNNRFLAERTGGTYSTLKVQPAELEDSGVYFCASSPREGTGYTFGSGTRLTVV.

The V and J genes are TRBV11-1 and TRBJ2-7, with a weak D call TRBD2 (5 bases). Germline V gene data show CDR1 as SGHAT and CDR2 as FQDESV (reference sequence). This CDR3 region has 16 residues. Trimming shortened V by 5 bases and J by 1 base, and 18 bases separated the two germline ends. The CDR3 here is CASSGREAGSSYEQYF. CDR3 nucleotide sequence: TGTGCCAGCAGCGGCAGAGAGGCGGGTTCATCCTACGAGCAGTACTTC.

The chain carries TRBV5-1 and TRBJ2-5; possibly TRBD2 for D (6 bases). The CDR3 is 15 residues long. CDR1 and CDR2 (germline): SGHRS, YFSETQ. Trimming removed 5 bases at V and 5 bases at J, with 19 bases between. CDR3 protein: CASRDVTGGAETQYF. The CDR3 DNA reads as TGCGCCAGCAGGGATGTTACTGGAGGGGCGGAGACCCAGTACTTC.

The rearrangement joins TRBV10-3 to TRBJ1-1; the D is unclear. V dropped 2 bases and J dropped 1 base, with 8 bases sitting between them. Per the germline V gene, CDR1 is ENHRY and CDR2 is SYGVKD. The CDR3 loop spans 14 amino acids. DNA of the CDR3: TGTGCCATCAGTGAGGGGGTATCGAACACTGAAGCTTTCTTT. This codes for CAISEGVSNTEAFF.

The chain is built from TRBV27 and TRBJ2-3, with 7 bases identical to TRBD2. This CDR3 is built from 15 residues. The J segment lost 0 bases and the V segment lost 4 bases, leaving 4 bases of the junction unmatched. The germline gives CDR1 MNHEY, CDR2 SMNVEV (reference sequence). The CDR3 DNA reads as TGTGCCAGCAGTTCTGGGGGAGGGAGCACAGATACGCAGTATTTT. This gives the protein CASSSGGGSTDTQYF.

This sequence joins TRBV7-2 and TRBJ2-1; maybe TRBD2 (6 bases). CDR1 is SGHTA, CDR2 FQGNSA, per germline. The length of the CDR3 is 13 residues. Trimming cost V 7 bases and J 4 bases, with 11 bases left between them. CDR3 nucleotides: TGTGCCAGCACCCAGGGACTGTACAATGAGCAGTTCTTC. It codes for CASTQGLYNEQFF.